The clone carrying this T cell receptor beta chain is a singleton in its sample. Its antigen remains unidentified. The time point is: newly diagnosed, previously untreated cHL patient sample. This entry is derived from a study of PD-1 blockade in classical Hodgkin lymphoma. TCRdb keeps only in-frame clones here, not all; method: immunoSEQ multiplex PCR. The data show approximately 45,000 clones, with approximately 90% seen just once and roughly 5.3% held by the top ten. Study-level findings and limits: Whatever underlies the repertoire differences (possibly disease activity or prior therapy) remains undefined. Reported baseline diversity: healthy donors highest, relapsed/refractory patients lowest.

Trimming took off 5 bases at V and 0 bases at J, with 7 bases between the two ends. The CDR3 is made up of 14 amino acids. Germline values: CDR1 SEHNR, CDR2 FQNEAQ (reference sequence). The chain uses TRBV7-9 and TRBJ2-2; D gene uncertain. This clonotype was obtained from a human donor with classical Hodgkin lymphoma. Source material: peripheral blood mononuclear cells (PBMCs). The DNA of the CDR3 is TGTGCCAGCAGCGGATTCGCGAACACCGGGGAGCTGTTTTTT. It translates to CASSGFANTGELFF.